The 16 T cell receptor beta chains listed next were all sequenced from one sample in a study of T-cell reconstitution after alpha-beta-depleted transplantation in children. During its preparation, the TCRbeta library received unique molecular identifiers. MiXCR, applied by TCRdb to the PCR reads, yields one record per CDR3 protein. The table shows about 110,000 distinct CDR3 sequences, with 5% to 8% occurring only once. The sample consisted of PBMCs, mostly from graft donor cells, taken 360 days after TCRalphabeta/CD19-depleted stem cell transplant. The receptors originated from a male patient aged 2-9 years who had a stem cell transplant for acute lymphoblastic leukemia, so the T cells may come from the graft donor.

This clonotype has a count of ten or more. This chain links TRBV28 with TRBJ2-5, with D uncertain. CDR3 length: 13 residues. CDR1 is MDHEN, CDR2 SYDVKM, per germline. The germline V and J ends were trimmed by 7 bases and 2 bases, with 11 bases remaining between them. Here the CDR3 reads CASTSWDQETQYF. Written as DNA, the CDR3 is TGTGCCAGCACCTCCTGGGATCAAGAGACCCAGTACTTC.

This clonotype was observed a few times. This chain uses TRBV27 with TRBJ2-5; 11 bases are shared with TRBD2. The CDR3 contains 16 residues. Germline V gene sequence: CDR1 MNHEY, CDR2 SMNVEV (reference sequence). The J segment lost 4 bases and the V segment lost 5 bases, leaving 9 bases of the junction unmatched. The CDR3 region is CASSLIAGGDLETQYF. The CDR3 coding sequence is TGTGCCAGCAGTCTTATAGCGGGGGGGGACCTAGAGACCCAGTACTTC.

The CDR3 nucleotides read TGTGCCAGCAGCGAAGGACAGGGCTACGAGCAGTACTTC. As protein: CASSEGQGYEQYF. V gene TRBV9 combines with J gene TRBJ2-7; the match to TRBD1 covers 8 bases. V lost 3 bases and J lost 3; bases outside the gene matches: 2. The germline V gene has CDR1 SGDLS and CDR2 YYNGEE. CDR3 length equals 13 residues.

CDR3 residues: CASSVGPGNTIYF. The CDR3 nucleotides read TGTGCCAGCAGCGTAGGTCCTGGAAACACCATATATTTT. The gene calls are TRBV9 and TRBJ1-3; D is uncertain. CDR1 and CDR2 (germline): SGDLS, YYNGEE. The CDR3 spans 13 residues. Trimming left V 0 bases short and J 2 bases short, with 3 bases between.

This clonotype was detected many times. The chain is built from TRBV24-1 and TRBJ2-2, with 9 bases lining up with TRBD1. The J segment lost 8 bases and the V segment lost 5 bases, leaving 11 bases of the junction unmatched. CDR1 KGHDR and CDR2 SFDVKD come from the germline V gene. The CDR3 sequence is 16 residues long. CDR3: CATSVLRDRVSGELFF. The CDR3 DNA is TGTGCCACCAGTGTCCTGAGGGACAGGGTCTCGGGGGAGCTGTTTTTT.

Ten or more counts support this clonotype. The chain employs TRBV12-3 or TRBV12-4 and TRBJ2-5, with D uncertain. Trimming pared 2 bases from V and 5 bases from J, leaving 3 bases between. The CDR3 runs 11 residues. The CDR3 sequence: CASSLLETQYF. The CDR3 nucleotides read TGTGCCAGCAGTTTATTGGAGACCCAGTACTTC.

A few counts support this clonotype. The CDR3 coding sequence is TGTGCCAGCAGTTACTGGGCAGGGCTGGAGGAGACCCAGTACTTC. Residues: CASSYWAGLEETQYF. The chain couples TRBV6-5 to TRBJ2-5; tentative D call: TRBD1 (5 bases). V dropped 1 base and J dropped 5 bases, with 14 bases sitting between them. CDR3 length: 15 amino acids. Germline-derived CDR1 and CDR2 are MNHEY and SVGAGI.

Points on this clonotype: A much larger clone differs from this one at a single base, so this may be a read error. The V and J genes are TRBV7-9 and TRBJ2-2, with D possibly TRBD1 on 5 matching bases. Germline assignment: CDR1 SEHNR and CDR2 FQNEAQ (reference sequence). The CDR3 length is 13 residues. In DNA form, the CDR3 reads TGTGACAGCCACAGGATCAACACCGGGGAGCTGTTTTTT. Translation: CDSHRINTGELFF.

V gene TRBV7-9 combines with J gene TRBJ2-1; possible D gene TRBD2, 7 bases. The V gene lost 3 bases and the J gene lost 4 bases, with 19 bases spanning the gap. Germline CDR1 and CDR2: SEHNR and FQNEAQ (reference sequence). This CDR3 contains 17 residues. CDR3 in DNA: TGTGCCAGCAGCTTTGGGGGGGGGGCGCCCCCGTACAATGAGCAGTTCTTC. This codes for CASSFGGGAPPYNEQFF. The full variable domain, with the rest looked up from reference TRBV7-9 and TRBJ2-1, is DTGVSQNPRHKITKRGQNVTFRCDPISEHNRLYWYRQTLGQGPEFLTYFQNEAQLEKSRLLSDRFSAERPKGSFSTLEIQRTEQGDSAMYLCASSFGGGAPPYNEQFFGPGTRLTVL.

The CDR3 loop reads CASSLKGRTREKLFF. Written as DNA, the CDR3 is TGTGCCAGCAGCTTAAAGGGCAGAACAAGGGAAAAACTGTTTTTT. The chain employs TRBV7-9 and TRBJ1-4, with D uncertain. CDR3 length: 15 amino acids. The germline V gene encodes CDR1 SEHNR and CDR2 FQNEAQ (reference sequence). V was shortened by 2 bases and J by 8 bases, with 15 bases between the two germline ends.

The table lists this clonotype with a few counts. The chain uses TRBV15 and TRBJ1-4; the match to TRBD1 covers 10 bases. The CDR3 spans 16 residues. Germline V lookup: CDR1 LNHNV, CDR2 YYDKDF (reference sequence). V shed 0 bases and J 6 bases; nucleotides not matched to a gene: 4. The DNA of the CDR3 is TGTGCCACCAGCAGAGATGGAGGGACAGGGGATGAAAAACTGTTTTTT. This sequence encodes CATSRDGGTGDEKLFF.

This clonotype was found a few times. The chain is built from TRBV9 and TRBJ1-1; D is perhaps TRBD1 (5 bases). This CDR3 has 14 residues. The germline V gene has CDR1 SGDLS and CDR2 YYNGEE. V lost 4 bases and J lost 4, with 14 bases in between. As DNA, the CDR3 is TGTGCCAGCAGCCCTCGACAGTTTCCCACTGAAGCTTTCTTT. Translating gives CASSPRQFPTEAFF.

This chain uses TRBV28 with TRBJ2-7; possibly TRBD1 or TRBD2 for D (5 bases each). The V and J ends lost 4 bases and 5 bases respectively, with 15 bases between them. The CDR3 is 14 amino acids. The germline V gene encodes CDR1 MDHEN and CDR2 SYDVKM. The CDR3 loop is CASSWDGPGDEQYF. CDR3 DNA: TGTGCCAGCAGTTGGGACGGGCCCGGGGACGAGCAGTACTTC.

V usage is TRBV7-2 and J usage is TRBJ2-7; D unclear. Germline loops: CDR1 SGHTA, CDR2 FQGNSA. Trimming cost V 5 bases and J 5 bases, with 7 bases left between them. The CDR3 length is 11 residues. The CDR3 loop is CASSPADEQYF. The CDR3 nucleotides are TGTGCCAGCAGCCCTGCCGACGAGCAGTACTTC.

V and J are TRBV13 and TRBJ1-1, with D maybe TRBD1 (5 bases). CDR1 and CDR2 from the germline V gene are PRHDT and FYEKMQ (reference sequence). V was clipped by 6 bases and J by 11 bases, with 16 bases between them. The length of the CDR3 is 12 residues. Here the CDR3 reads CASSVIGGFAFF. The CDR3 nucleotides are TGTGCCAGCAGTGTTATTGGGGGGTTTGCTTTCTTT.

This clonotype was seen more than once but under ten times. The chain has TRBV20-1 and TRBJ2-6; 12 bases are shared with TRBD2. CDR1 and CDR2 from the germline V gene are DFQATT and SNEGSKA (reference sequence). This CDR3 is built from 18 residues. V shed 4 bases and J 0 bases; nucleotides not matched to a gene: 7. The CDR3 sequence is CSATGLAGSSSGANVLTF. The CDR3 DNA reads TGCAGTGCTACCGGACTAGCGGGGAGTAGCTCTGGGGCCAACGTCCTGACTTTC.